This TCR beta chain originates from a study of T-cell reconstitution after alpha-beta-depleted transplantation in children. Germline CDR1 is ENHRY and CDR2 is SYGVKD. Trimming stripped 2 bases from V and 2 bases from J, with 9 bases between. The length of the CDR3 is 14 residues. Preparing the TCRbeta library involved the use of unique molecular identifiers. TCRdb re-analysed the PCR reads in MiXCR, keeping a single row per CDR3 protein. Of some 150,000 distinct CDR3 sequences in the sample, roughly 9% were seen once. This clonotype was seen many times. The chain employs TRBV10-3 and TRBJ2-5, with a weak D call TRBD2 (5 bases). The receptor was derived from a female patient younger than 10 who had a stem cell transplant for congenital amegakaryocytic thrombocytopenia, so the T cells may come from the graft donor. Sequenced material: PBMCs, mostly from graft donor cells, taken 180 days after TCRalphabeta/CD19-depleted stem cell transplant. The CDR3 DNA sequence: TGTGCCATCAGTGAGGTTAGCGCTCAAGAGACCCAGTACTTC. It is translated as CAISEVSAQETQYF.